This TCR beta chain was captured in a study of shared clonotypes between healthy human individuals (dated by TCRdb to between 2020 and 2021). Regarding the research as a whole: A couple of women and a few men aged 18 to 49 years were included in the cohort. For each donor, CD4 naive and CD4 memory were each given three plates, CD8 naive was given two plates, and CD8 memory was given one plate. To estimate repertoire size and how much clonotype sharing occurs between individuals, the study deeply sequenced the blood TCR repertoires of 5 or 6 healthy adults. Different laboratories and diverse techniques were used to prepare libraries and sequence TCR repertoires, to increase sequencing depth and limit assay-specific biases. Between about 0.94 and 10 billion PBMCs per donor were obtained by leukapheresis.

The study at large found these results: Naive subsets generally had larger estimated clonotype richness than memory subsets. Pairwise subsampling indicated that sequencing depth was expected to affect the degree of clonotype sharing among donors. The genetic and exposure-history diversity represented was limited by the small number of donors. Rarefaction of sorted-subset datasets indicated incomplete sequencing despite the large sequencing depth. About 5% of naive CD4, 3.5% of naive CD8, around 2.3% of memory CD4, and roughly 0.4% of memory CD8 clonotypes were shared across several donors. Compared with non-shared clonotypes, clonotypes shared by all four sorted-subset donors had higher generation probabilities. Sampling was restricted to blood, and TCR repertoires in tissues likely differ from the TCR repertoires found in blood.

To note about this clone: It lacks a known antigen. No much larger clonotype is one base removed from it; base qualities were not supplied.

The donors were healthy, HIV-negative adults who had no recently reported acute infections or vaccinations. Every donor was a Caucasian adult living in Nashville, Tennessee, USA. CD4+ T cells were enriched through magnetic negative selection, after which naive cells were positively selected on CD45RA and the remaining negative fraction served as the memory subset. Blood was collected by leukapheresis, and PBMCs were isolated by Ficoll-Histopaque density gradient centrifugation and then cryopreserved in liquid nitrogen vapor phase. Analytical flow cytometry was used to check the purity and quantity of every magnetically sorted T cell population. From each sorted fraction, genomic DNA was isolated and quantified by UV absorbance on a Nanodrop 2000c. As encoded in the germline V gene, CDR1 is MNHNS while CDR2 is SASEGT. From its cysteine to its phenylalanine, the CDR3 spans 12 amino acids. Just the 36-base CDR3 DNA is kept, in frame starting at base 1. Trimming costs V 10 bases and J 3 bases, and their ends lie 12 bases apart.

TCR CDR3 regions were amplified from genomic DNA by multiplex PCR using the deep immunoSEQ assay. Extracted genomic DNA from each cell subset was spread evenly across all wells of several immunoSEQ 96-well plates, with each plate serving as a replicate. For sorted subsets, 200 ng of genomic DNA, equivalent to 25,000 to 35,000 T cell genomes, went into each replicate PCR. Purified libraries were quantified with a Qubit 3.0 fluorometer, sized on a Bioanalyzer 2100, and re-quantified with the KAPA Library Quantification kit. Each immunoSEQ 96-well plate was sequenced on its own single-read 150-cycle Illumina NextSeq 550 flow cell. The original pipeline was this. The immunoSEQ output contained only junctional sequences without quality scores, so filtering could not match that applied to full-length reads. To assign V/J genes and CDR3, sequences were annotated using PyIR, a Python wrapper for IgBLAST v1.9, with IMGT germline references. Reads with weak V/J assignments (E-value above 1e-6), missing CDR3, stop codons, out-of-frame junctions, or ambiguous translated residues were removed. V3J clonotypes were defined by identical inferred V gene, J gene, and CDR3 amino acid sequence. Percentage overlap between repertoires was calculated by dividing the number of shared unique clonotypes by the size of the smaller repertoire. Three approaches were used to assess repertoire richness: RTK rarefaction, the Chao1 estimator, and Recon v2.1 estimates of unobserved clonotypes. Generation probabilities for all TCRbeta clonotypes obtained by the gDNA method from a handful of donors were computed using OLGA. The clones in this table, taken by TCRdb from immuneACCESS, are in-frame only. Not every clone is retained; where verified, under half of the shortfall comes from an unresolved V gene, and the cause of the rest is unknown. Clone size and the V and J calls come from that table; the DNA yielded D and trimming. The sample table holds over a million clones, of which around four fifths were seen once. 1.4% of the sample is held by the ten biggest clonotypes.

The rearrangement joined TRBV6-1 to TRBJ1-2; the D gene lacks a confident call. The TCR comes from a man aged 18-30 years in good health. Source material: memory CD4+ T cells sorted from blood. The cell subset or site label here, explained by the study, means: CD45RA-negative fraction. In nucleotides, the sequence is TGTGCCACCGCCCCCACGTACTATGGCTACACCTTC. Its protein product is CATAPTYYGYTF.